This is a list of T cell receptor beta chains from one sample in a study of blood T cell repertoires in COVID-19. TCRdb's table, derived via immunoSEQ multiplex PCR, lists solely in-frame clones and lacks some. The sample holds roughly 280,000 clones; less than 95% are singletons and the top ten take about 3%. Sequencing used PBMCs or T cells enriched from blood (not recorded which). These receptors all stem from a man between 40 and 49 years old who had been exposed to COVID-19. Each CDR3 is given with its conserved first and last residue. A D gene is named only where the DNA matches it firmly. Size tells how often a clone was seen (once, few, many) or the class of an expanded clone, and some rows leave it out.

>15|.|TRBV7-9|.|TRBJ1-2
CASSLPDRIDYGYTF
TGTGCCAGCAGCTTACCCGACAGGATTGACTATGGCTACACCTTC
>15|.|TRBV6-1|.|TRBJ1-3
CASSEAQGSGNTIYF
TGTGCCAGCAGTGAAGCGCAGGGCTCTGGAAACACCATATATTTT
>15|.|TRBV4-3|TRBD2|TRBJ2-7
CASSQGGLAGDEQYF
TGCGCCAGCAGCCAAGGTGGGCTAGCGGGAGACGAGCAGTACTTC
>14|.|TRBV6-6|TRBD1|TRBJ2-7
CASSSLRQGYEQYF
TGTGCCAGCAGTTCGCTTAGACAGGGCTACGAGCAGTACTTC
>13|few|TRBV27|TRBD1|TRBJ1-2
CASSSTGGHGYTF
TGTGCCAGCAGTTCGACAGGGGGCCATGGCTACACCTTC
>16|.|TRBV5-5|.|TRBJ1-5
CASSLVGGNSNQPQHF
TGTGCCAGCAGCCTAGTGGGAGGGAATAGCAATCAGCCCCAGCATTTT
>16|.|TRBV5-6|TRBD1|TRBJ1-1
CASRSGPGGMNTEAFF
TGTGCCAGCCGCTCGGGGCCAGGGGGGATGAACACTGAAGCTTTCTTT
>16|.|TRBV10-3|.|TRBJ1-6
CAISETQGPPNSPLHF
TGTGCCATCAGTGAGACACAGGGTCCTCCTAATTCACCCCTCCACTTT
>15|.|TRBV7-3|TRBD2|TRBJ2-1
CASSLAGNPYNEQFF
TGTGCCAGCAGCCTAGCGGGTAACCCCTACAATGAGCAGTTCTTC
>16|.|TRBV28|.|TRBJ2-2
CASSLLAQGGTGELFF
TGTGCCAGCAGTTTATTAGCCCAAGGGGGCACCGGGGAGCTGTTTTTT
>15|.|TRBV28|.|TRBJ1-1
CASSQGGGVNTEAFF
TGTGCCAGCAGTCAGGGAGGGGGAGTGAACACTGAAGCTTTCTTT
>17|once|TRBV25-1|TRBD1|TRBJ1-6
CASSEGRGSSYNSPLHF
TGTGCCAGCAGTGAAGGCAGGGGGAGCTCCTATAATTCACCCCTCCACTTT
>14|.|TRBV5-1|TRBD1|TRBJ1-1
CASSLTGGATEAFF
TGCGCCAGCAGCTTGACAGGGGGAGCCACTGAAGCTTTCTTT
>12|.|TRBV28|.|TRBJ1-5
CASSFWREPQHF
TGTGCCAGCAGTTTTTGGAGGGAGCCCCAGCATTTT
>14|.|TRBV7-2|.|TRBJ1-2
CASSLDGTHYGYTF
TGTGCCAGCAGCTTAGACGGGACACACTATGGCTACACCTTC
>15|.|TRBV11-1|TRBD1|TRBJ1-1
CASSSPGQTNTEAFF
TGTGCCAGCAGCTCACCGGGACAGACGAACACTGAAGCTTTCTTT
>13|.|TRBV11-2|.|TRBJ2-7
CASSLVLDGRQYF
TGTGCCAGCAGCTTAGTGCTAGATGGGAGGCAGTACTTC
>14|.|TRBV29-1|TRBD2|TRBJ2-7
CSASVSGRAYEQYF
TGCAGCGCTTCGGTTTCAGGGAGGGCCTACGAGCAGTACTTC
>14|.|TRBV18|TRBD1|TRBJ1-1
CASSLQGGNTEAFF
TGTGCCAGCTCACTCCAGGGGGGGAACACTGAAGCTTTCTTT
>14|.|TRBV4-1|.|TRBJ2-7
CASSQDNSGYEQYF
TGCGCCAGCAGCCAAGATAACAGCGGCTACGAGCAGTACTTC
>12|.|TRBV29-1|.|TRBJ1-2
CSVGGANYGYTF
TGCAGCGTTGGTGGGGCAAACTATGGCTACACCTTC
>14|.|TRBV5-1|.|TRBJ2-5
CASSPGGGKETQYF
TGCGCCAGCAGCCCCGGAGGGGGCAAAGAGACCCAGTACTTC
>17|.|TRBV28|.|TRBJ1-2
CASSSAGSTRESYGYTF
TGTGCCAGCAGTTCTGCTGGATCCACCCGGGAGTCCTATGGCTACACCTTC
>16|.|TRBV18|TRBD1|TRBJ1-1
CASSPDRGLLNTEAFF
TGTGCCAGCTCACCGGACAGGGGGCTTTTAAACACTGAAGCTTTCTTT
>18|.|TRBV12-5|TRBD1|TRBJ1-5
CASGLVTLRTGGIQPQHF
TGTGCTAGTGGTTTGGTAACCCTCCGGACAGGGGGCATTCAGCCCCAGCATTTT
>14|.|TRBV9|.|TRBJ2-1
CASSAGDSGFEQFF
TGTGCCAGCAGCGCGGGAGATTCAGGTTTTGAGCAGTTCTTC
>15|.|TRBV6-2/TRBV6-3|TRBD1|TRBJ2-1
CASSYTGTGPNEQFF
TGTGCCAGCAGTTACACCGGGACAGGGCCTAATGAGCAGTTCTTC
>16|once|TRBV28|.|TRBJ1-4
CASGGPYAAQYEKLFF
TGTGCCAGCGGGGGCCCGTATGCAGCGCAATATGAAAAACTGTTTTTT
>14|.|TRBV5-5|.|TRBJ1-1
CASSAPSGATEAFF
TGTGCCAGCAGCGCCCCTTCAGGGGCCACTGAAGCTTTCTTT
>15|.|TRBV19|TRBD2|TRBJ2-1
CASQVLAGGSNEQFF
TGTGCCAGTCAGGTCTTGGCGGGAGGGTCTAATGAGCAGTTCTTC
>14|.|TRBV2|TRBD1|TRBJ1-1
CASSEGRGITEAFF
TGTGCCAGCAGTGAGGGCAGGGGGATCACTGAAGCTTTCTTT
>13|.|TRBV28|TRBD1|TRBJ2-7
CASGAGQGVEQYF
TGTGCCAGTGGGGCGGGACAGGGTGTCGAGCAGTACTTC
>14|.|TRBV7-2|TRBD2|TRBJ2-3
CASSSGLSVDTQYF
TGTGCCAGCAGCTCGGGACTATCAGTGGATACGCAGTATTTT
>12|.|TRBV6-2/TRBV6-3|.|TRBJ2-7
CASSYGGKEQYF
TGTGCCAGCAGTTACGGAGGGAAGGAGCAGTACTTC
>16|.|TRBV13|TRBD2|TRBJ2-7
CASSWGLAGESYEQYF
TGTGCCAGCAGTTGGGGACTAGCGGGAGAGTCCTACGAGCAGTACTTC
>16|.|TRBV3-1/TRBV3-2|.|TRBJ1-4
CASSPSSGGVNEKLFF
TGTGCCAGCAGCCCGTCCTCAGGAGGGGTAAACGAAAAACTGTTTTTT
>14|few|TRBV19|.|TRBJ1-2
CASSIDAADRGYTF
TGTGCCAGTAGTATAGATGCCGCGGATAGAGGCTACACCTTC
>16|.|TRBV5-5|.|TRBJ1-6
CASSLDPTGFDSPLHF
TGTGCCAGCAGCTTGGATCCAACAGGTTTTGATTCACCCCTCCACTTT
>11|.|TRBV2|TRBD1|TRBJ1-1
CASSRGPEAFF
TGTGCCAGCAGCAGGGGGCCTGAAGCTTTCTTT
>12|.|TRBV28|TRBD2|TRBJ2-1
CASSLAGEEQFF
TGTGCCAGCAGTTTGGCGGGAGAGGAGCAGTTCTTC
>14|.|TRBV3-1/TRBV3-2|TRBD2|TRBJ2-7
CASSQEGGNREQYF
TGTGCCAGCAGCCAAGAGGGGGGGAACCGCGAGCAGTACTTC